What follows is one TCR beta chain and its context. There are 16 residues in the CDR3. Germline CDR1 reads KGHSH; CDR2 reads LQKENI. The ends lost 3 bases at V and 5 bases at J; junction bases unmatched: 10. Method: immunoSEQ multiplex PCR; TCRdb's copy keeps in-frame clones and lacks some. This sample has around 2.1 million clones, with around 93% found just once. CD45RO-negative cells were positively selected for CCR7, leaving out terminally differentiated effector memory CD45RA+ cells. Only Caucasian adults living in Nashville, Tennessee served as donors. This entry belongs to a study of shared clonotypes between healthy human individuals.

The gene calls are TRBV18 and TRBJ2-5, with 9 bases matching TRBD2. Source material: naive CD8+ T cells from PBMCs. This TCR was recovered from a man aged 18 to 30 in good health. Some clones in this sample may be carry-over from other donors' samples. CDR3 in amino acids: CASSPEASGDWETQYF. The CDR3 DNA sequence: TGTGCCAGCTCACCTGAGGCTAGCGGGGATTGGGAGACCCAGTACTTC.